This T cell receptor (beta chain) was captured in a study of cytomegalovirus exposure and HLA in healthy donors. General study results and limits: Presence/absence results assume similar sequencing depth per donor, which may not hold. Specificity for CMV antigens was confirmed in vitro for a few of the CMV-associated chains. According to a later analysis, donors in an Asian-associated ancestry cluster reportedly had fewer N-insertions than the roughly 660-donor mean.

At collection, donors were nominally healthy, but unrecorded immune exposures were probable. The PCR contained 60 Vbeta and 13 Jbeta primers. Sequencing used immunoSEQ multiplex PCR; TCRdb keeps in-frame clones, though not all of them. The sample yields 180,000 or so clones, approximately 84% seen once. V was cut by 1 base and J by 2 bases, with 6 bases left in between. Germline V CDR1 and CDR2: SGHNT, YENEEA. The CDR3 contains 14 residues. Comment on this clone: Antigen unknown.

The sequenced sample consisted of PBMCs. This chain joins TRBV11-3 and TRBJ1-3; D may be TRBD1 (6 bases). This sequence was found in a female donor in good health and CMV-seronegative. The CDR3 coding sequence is TGTGCCAGCAGCTTAGGGACAGCTGGAAACACCATATATTTT. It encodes CASSLGTAGNTIYF.